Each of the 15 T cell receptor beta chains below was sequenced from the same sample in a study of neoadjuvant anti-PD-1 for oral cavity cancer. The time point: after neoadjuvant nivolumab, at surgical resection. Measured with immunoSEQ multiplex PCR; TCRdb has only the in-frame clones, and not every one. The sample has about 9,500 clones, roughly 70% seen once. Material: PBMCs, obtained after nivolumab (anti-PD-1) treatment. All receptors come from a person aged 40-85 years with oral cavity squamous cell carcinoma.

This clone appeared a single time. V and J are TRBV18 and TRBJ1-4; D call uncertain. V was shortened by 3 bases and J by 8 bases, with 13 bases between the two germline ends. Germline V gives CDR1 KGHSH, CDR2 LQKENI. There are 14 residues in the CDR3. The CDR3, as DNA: TGTGCCAGCTCACCGACACCGGCAGAAGAAAAACTGTTTTTT. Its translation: CASSPTPAEEKLFF.

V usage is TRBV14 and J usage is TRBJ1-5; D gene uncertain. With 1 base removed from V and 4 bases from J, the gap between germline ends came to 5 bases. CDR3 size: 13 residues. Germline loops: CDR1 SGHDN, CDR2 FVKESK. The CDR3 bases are TGTGCCAGCAGCCAAGTTCATAATCAGCCCCAGCATTTT. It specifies CASSQVHNQPQHF.

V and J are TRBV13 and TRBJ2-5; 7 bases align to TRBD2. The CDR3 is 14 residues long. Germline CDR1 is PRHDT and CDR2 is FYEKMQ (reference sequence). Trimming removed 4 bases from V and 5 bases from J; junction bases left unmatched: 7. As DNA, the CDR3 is TGTGCCAGCAGCTCACGGGCGGGAGCTGAGACCCAGTACTTC. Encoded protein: CASSSRAGAETQYF.

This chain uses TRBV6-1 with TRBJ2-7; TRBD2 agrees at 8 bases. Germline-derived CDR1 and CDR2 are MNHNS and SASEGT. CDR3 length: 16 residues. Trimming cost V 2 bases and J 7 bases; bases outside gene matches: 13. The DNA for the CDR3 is TGTGCCAGCAGTGAACGGGCGGGAGGAGTTCGGCCGGAGCAGTACTTC. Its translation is CASSERAGGVRPEQYF.

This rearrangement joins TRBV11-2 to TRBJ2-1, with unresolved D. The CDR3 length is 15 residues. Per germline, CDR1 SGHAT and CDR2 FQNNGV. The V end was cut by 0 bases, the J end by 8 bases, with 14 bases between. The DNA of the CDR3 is TGTGCCAGCAGCTTAGATCTACCCGGTTTTTATGAGCAGTTCTTC. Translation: CASSLDLPGFYEQFF.

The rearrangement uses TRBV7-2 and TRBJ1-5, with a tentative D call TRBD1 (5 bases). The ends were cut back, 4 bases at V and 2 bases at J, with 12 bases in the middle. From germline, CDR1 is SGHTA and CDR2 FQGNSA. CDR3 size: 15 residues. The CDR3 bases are TGTGCCAGCAGCTACGAGGGACTCGGCAATCAGCCCCAGCATTTT. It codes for CASSYEGLGNQPQHF. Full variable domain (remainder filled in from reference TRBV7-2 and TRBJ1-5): GAGVSQSPSNKVTEKGKDVELRCDPISGHTALYWYRQSLGQGLEFLIYFQGNSAPDKSGLPSDRFSAERTGGSVSTLTIQRTQQEDSAVYLCASSYEGLGNQPQHFGDGTRLSIL.

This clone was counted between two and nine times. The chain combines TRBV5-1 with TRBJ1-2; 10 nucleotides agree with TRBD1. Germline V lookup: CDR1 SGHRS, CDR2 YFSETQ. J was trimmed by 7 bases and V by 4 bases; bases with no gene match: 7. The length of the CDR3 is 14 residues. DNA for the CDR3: TGCGCCAGCAGCCCAGACAGGGGGCAAAGTGGCTACACCTTC. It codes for CASSPDRGQSGYTF. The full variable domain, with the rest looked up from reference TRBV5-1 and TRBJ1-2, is KAGVTQTPRYLIKTRGQQVTLSCSPISGHRSVSWYQQTPGQGLQFLFEYFSETQRNKGNFPGRFSGRQFSNSRSEMNVSTLELGDSALYLCASSPDRGQSGYTFGSGTRLTVV.

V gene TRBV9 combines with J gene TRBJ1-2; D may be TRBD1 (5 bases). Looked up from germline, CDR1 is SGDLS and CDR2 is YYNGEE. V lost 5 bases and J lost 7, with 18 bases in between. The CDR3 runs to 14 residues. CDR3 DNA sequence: TGTGCCAGCAGGCCTACCGGGGGTTCCGGTGGCTACACCTTC. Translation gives CASRPTGGSGGYTF. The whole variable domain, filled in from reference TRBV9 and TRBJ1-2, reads DSGVTQTPKHLITATGQRVTLRCSPRSGDLSVYWYQQSLDQGLQFLIQYYNGEERAKGNILERFSAQQFPDLHSELNLSSLELGDSALYFCASRPTGGSGGYTFGSGTRLTVV.

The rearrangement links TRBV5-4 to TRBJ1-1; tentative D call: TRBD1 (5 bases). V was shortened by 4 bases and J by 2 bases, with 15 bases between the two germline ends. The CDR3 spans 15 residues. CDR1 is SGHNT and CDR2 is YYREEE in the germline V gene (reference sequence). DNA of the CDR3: TGTGCCAGCAGCCCCCGTGGTAGGGGAAACACTGAAGCTTTCTTT. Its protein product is CASSPRGRGNTEAFF.

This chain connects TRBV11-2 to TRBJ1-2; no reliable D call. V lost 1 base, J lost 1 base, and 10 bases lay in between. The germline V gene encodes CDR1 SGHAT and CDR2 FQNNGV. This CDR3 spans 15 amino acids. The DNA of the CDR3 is TGTGCCAGCAGCTTAGTATATCGTGATAACTATGGCTACACCTTC. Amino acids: CASSLVYRDNYGYTF.

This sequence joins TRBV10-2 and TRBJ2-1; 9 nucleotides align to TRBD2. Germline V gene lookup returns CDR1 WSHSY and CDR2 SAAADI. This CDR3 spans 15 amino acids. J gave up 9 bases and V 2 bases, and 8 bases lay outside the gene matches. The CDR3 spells CASSEESSGSPEQFF. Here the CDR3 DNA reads TGCGCCAGCAGTGAGGAAAGTAGCGGGAGTCCTGAGCAGTTCTTC.

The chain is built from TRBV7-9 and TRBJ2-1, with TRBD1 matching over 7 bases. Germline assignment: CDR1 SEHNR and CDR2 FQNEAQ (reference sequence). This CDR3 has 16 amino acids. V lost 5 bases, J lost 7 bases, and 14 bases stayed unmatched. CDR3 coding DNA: TGTGCCAGCAGCGGGGGCAGGGGGACATTTACAAATGAGCAGTTCTTC. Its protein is CASSGGRGTFTNEQFF. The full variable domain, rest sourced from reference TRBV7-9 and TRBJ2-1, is DTGVSQNPRHKITKRGQNVTFRCDPISEHNRLYWYRQTLGQGPEFLTYFQNEAQLEKSRLLSDRFSAERPKGSFSTLEIQRTEQGDSAMYLCASSGGRGTFTNEQFFGPGTRLTVL.

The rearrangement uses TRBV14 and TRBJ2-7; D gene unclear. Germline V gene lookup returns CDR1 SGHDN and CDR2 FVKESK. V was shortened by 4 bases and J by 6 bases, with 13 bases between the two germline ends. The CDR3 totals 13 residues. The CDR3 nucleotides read TGTGCCAGCAGCCCGAGACTCACCCTCGAGCAGTACTTC. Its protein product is CASSPRLTLEQYF.

The CDR3 nucleotides read TGCGCCAGCAGCCTGGAGGGCACTGAAGCTTTCTTT. This sequence encodes CASSLEGTEAFF. The chain couples TRBV5-1 to TRBJ1-1; D gene ambiguous. The V end lost 4 bases, the J end lost 4 bases, and 8 bases lay between the germline ends. The CDR3 length is 12 residues. The germline CDR1 and CDR2 sequences are SGHRS and YFSETQ.

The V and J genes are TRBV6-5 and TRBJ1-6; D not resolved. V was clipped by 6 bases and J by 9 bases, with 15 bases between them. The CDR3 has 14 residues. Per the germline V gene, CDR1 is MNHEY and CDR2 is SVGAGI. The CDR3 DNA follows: TGTGCCAGCAGGGCTAGGGCGGTGAGTTCACCCCTCCACTTT. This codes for CASRARAVSSPLHF.